The present T cell receptor (beta chain) was sequenced within a study of spatial heterogeneity in lung cancer. Study as a whole: A total of about 73 untreated early-stage non-small cell lung cancer patients served as donors. The follow-up PBMC samples were sequenced whenever they were available. The median time to follow-up was around 24 months after resection.

Every cDNA TCR molecule received its own unique molecular identifier. TCRdb used MiXCR to reprocess the 5' RACE reads, holding one entry per CDR3 protein. The table includes tens of thousands of distinct CDR3 sequences, approximately 10% detected once. Specified time point: blood at routine non-recurrence follow-up after resection. The sequenced material consisted of unsorted whole RNA from tumor, nontumor lung or frozen PBMC. This clonotype was recorded many times. The input for sequencing was PBMCs, taken at follow-up. The receptor's source is a male donor with early-stage non-small cell lung cancer.

The CDR3 region is CSVRKQGGETQYF. As DNA, the CDR3 is TGCAGCGTGCGGAAACAGGGGGGCGAGACCCAGTACTTC. The chain uses TRBV29-1 and TRBJ2-5, with TRBD1 matching 8 bases. Germline values: CDR1 SQVTM, CDR2 ANQGSEA. The CDR3 consists of 13 residues. With V trimmed by 6 bases and J by 5 bases, 8 bases remained unmatched.